These 29 T cell receptor beta chains were sequenced from one sample in a study of Ad26.COV2.S vaccination and SARS-CoV-2 variants. As for treatment: roughly 18 received Ad26.COV2.S at low or high dose, single or two shots; about 5 received placebo; per-sample allocation not given. Repertoires come from day 63 after the first vaccine or placebo injection. Clones were read by immunoSEQ multiplex PCR, and TCRdb kept only the in-frame ones, dropping some. The top ten clones hold 6.4% of a sample with about 350,000 clones, 88% of them seen once. The sequenced sample was peripheral blood, obtained in a trial of Ad26.COV2.S vaccine versus placebo. The receptors stem from a person between 18 and 65 years old who received the Ad26.COV2.S COVID-19 vaccine or a placebo.

This chain connects TRBV5-1 to TRBJ1-4; 7 bases line up with TRBD1. Germline V gene sequence: CDR1 SGHRS, CDR2 YFSETQ. V lost 4 bases to trimming and J lost 7 bases; unmatched junction nucleotides: 7. CDR3 length equals 14 residues. CDR3 nucleotides: TGCGCCAGCAGCGGTGGGCAGGGGGGTGAAAAACTGTTTTTT. Its protein product is CASSGGQGGEKLFF.

The CDR3 DNA sequence: TGCAGCGCAGCACTTCATAGCGGGAGCCGCGTAGATACGCAGTATTTT. It translates to CSAALHSGSRVDTQYF. J is TRBJ2-3 and V is TRBV29-1, with TRBD2 identical over 9 bases. The CDR3 contains 16 residues. CDR1 and CDR2 from the germline V gene are SQVTM and ANQGSEA. With V trimmed by 7 bases and J by 5 bases, 16 bases remained unmatched.

The V and J genes are TRBV7-8 and TRBJ2-5; either TRBD1 or TRBD2 may supply D (6 bases each). The germline gives CDR1 SGHVS, CDR2 FQNEAQ. The V end lost 0 bases, the J end lost 2 bases, and 16 bases lay between the germline ends. The CDR3 contains 17 residues. Here the CDR3 reads CASSLARWGALQETQYF. The CDR3 bases are TGTGCCAGCAGCTTAGCGCGATGGGGGGCCCTTCAAGAGACCCAGTACTTC.

The chain has TRBV5-1 and TRBJ2-5, with TRBD2 matching over 10 bases. V was pared by 6 bases and J by 4 bases, with 9 bases of the junction left unmatched. The CDR3 contains 15 residues. Germline assignment: CDR1 SGHRS and CDR2 YFSETQ. This CDR3 is CASNPGASGRETQYF. The CDR3 DNA follows: TGCGCCAGCAACCCGGGGGCTAGCGGGAGAGAGACCCAGTACTTC.

V gene TRBV27 combines with J gene TRBJ2-2, with 8 bases matching TRBD2. V shed 2 bases and J 7 bases; nucleotides not matched to a gene: 6. The CDR3 extends over 15 amino acids. Germline loops: CDR1 MNHEY, CDR2 SMNVEV (reference sequence). CDR3 sequence: CASSLERGSNGELFF. The CDR3 DNA follows: TGTGCCAGCAGTTTAGAGCGGGGGTCTAACGGGGAGCTGTTTTTT.

The chain is built from TRBV19 and TRBJ1-4; 9 bases match TRBD1. Germline CDR1 LNHDA, CDR2 SQIVND (reference sequence). CDR3 length equals 15 residues. The junction had 8 bases not matched to a gene; V was cut back by 8 bases and J by 4 bases. The CDR3 sequence: CASAGQGQDNEKLFF. The CDR3 bases are TGTGCCAGTGCGGGACAGGGACAAGATAATGAAAAACTGTTTTTT.

This sequence joins TRBV6-2 or TRBV6-3 and TRBJ1-3, with D uncertain. V dropped 6 bases and J dropped 4 bases, with 16 bases sitting between them. This CDR3 is built from 15 residues. Germline loops: CDR1 MNHEY, CDR2 SVGEGT. CDR3 protein: CASSGRQLAGNTIYF. The CDR3 region has the DNA TGTGCCAGCAGCGGTCGCCAGCTCGCCGGAAACACCATATATTTT.

This clone was counted a single time. The chain links TRBV27 to TRBJ2-1; tentatively, D is TRBD1 or TRBD2 (5 bases each). The length of the CDR3 is 17 residues. CDR1 and CDR2 from the germline V gene are MNHEY and SMNVEV (reference sequence). The V end lost 5 bases, the J end lost 5 bases, and 22 bases lay between the germline ends. DNA for the CDR3: TGTGCCAGCAGTCCATGGGACGACCCGACGCATAACAATGAGCAGTTCTTC. It is translated as CASSPWDDPTHNNEQFF.

This sequence joins TRBV6-5 and TRBJ2-1; 7 bases fit TRBD2. After removal of 7 bases from V and 14 bases from J, the junction contained 20 bases not matched to a gene. The CDR3 loop spans 15 amino acids. CDR1 is MNHEY and CDR2 is SVGAGI in the germline V gene. The CDR3 protein is CASTPGLAETESEFF. In DNA form, the CDR3 reads TGTGCCAGCACCCCTGGGCTAGCGGAAACCGAGAGTGAGTTCTTC.

This chain links TRBV4-2 with TRBJ2-6, with 8 positions matching TRBD2. CDR1 and CDR2 from the germline V gene are LGHNA and YNFKEQ. The J segment lost 0 bases and the V segment lost 1 base, leaving 8 bases of the junction unmatched. This CDR3 contains 19 residues. The CDR3 coding sequence is TGTGCCAGCAGCCAAGCTAGCGGGCGACAATACTCTGGGGCCAACGTCCTGACTTTC. Residues: CASSQASGRQYSGANVLTF.

As concerns this clone: Other DNA sequences in the same sample also yield this CDR3. This chain links TRBV7-2 with TRBJ1-1; 7 bases match TRBD1. Germline CDR1 and CDR2: SGHTA and FQGNSA. CDR3 length: 14 amino acids. Trimming at V came to 4 bases and at J to 1 base, leaving 3 bases not matched to a gene. CDR3 residues: CASSSRTGNTEAFF. CDR3 bases: TGTGCCAGCAGCTCCAGGACAGGGAACACTGAAGCTTTCTTT.

This clone was seen more than once but under ten times. CDR3 nucleotide sequence: TGTGCCAGCATCCCTCGACTAGCGGGAGGTAAAACCTACGAGCAGTACTTC. It is translated as CASIPRLAGGKTYEQYF. The rearrangement uses TRBV2 and TRBJ2-7; 13 nucleotides agree with TRBD2. Unmatched junction bases numbered 11, after V lost 7 bases and J lost 2 bases. From germline, CDR1 is SNHLY and CDR2 FYNNEI. The CDR3 covers 17 residues.

This chain joins TRBV6-2 or TRBV6-3 and TRBJ1-1; D uncertain. Germline V gives CDR1 MNHEY, CDR2 SVGEGT. The CDR3 spans 18 residues. V was shortened by 4 bases and J by 1 base, with 22 bases between the two germline ends. The CDR3 nucleotides are TGTGCCAGCAGTTCCGCCAGACGCTGGGCAGCCAGGAACACTGAAGCTTTCTTT. Its translation: CASSSARRWAARNTEAFF.

This rearrangement joins TRBV5-1 to TRBJ2-7, with a weak D call TRBD1 (6 bases). This CDR3 is 14 amino acids long. Germline V gene lookup returns CDR1 SGHRS and CDR2 YFSETQ. Trimming stripped 0 bases from V and 5 bases from J, with 12 bases between. The CDR3 sequence: CASSLDTGNNEQYF. Written as DNA, the CDR3 is TGCGCCAGCAGCTTGGACACAGGGAATAACGAGCAGTACTTC.

V gene TRBV9 combines with J gene TRBJ2-3; no clear D gene. Germline V gene lookup returns CDR1 SGDLS and CDR2 YYNGEE. Trimming removed 4 bases at V and 1 base at J, with 10 bases between. The CDR3 extends over 14 amino acids. In DNA, the CDR3 is TGTGCCAGCAGCCTTAGTTCTGGCACAGATACGCAGTATTTT. Its translation: CASSLSSGTDTQYF.

A remark on this clone: The junction departs from the called germline gene at one end, perhaps through a read error. This chain connects TRBV7-2 to TRBJ2-5; 7 positions match TRBD1. Germline V CDR1 and CDR2: SGHTA, FQGNSA. The CDR3 runs 15 residues. The CDR3 bases are TGTGCCAGCAGCCTAGCCAGGGGGTCCCAAGAGACCCAGTACTTC. This codes for CASSLARGSQETQYF.

This chain uses TRBV11-2 with TRBJ2-5; the match to TRBD1 covers 9 bases. This CDR3 spans 16 amino acids. The V segment lost 2 bases and the J segment 5 bases; nucleotides outside the gene matches: 9. In germline, CDR1 is SGHAT, CDR2 FQNNGV. The CDR3 region is CASSLTEPDRGETQYF. Written as DNA, the CDR3 is TGTGCCAGCAGCTTAACGGAGCCGGACAGGGGTGAGACCCAGTACTTC.

This clone was seen a handful of times. The chain employs TRBV2 and TRBJ2-2; D gene uncertain. Trimming removed 2 bases at V and 3 bases at J, with 10 bases between. The CDR3 sequence is 15 residues long. Germline loops: CDR1 SNHLY, CDR2 FYNNEI. Here the CDR3 reads CASSELVWDTGELFF. CDR3 DNA: TGTGCCAGCAGTGAACTCGTTTGGGACACCGGGGAGCTGTTTTTT.

The genes are TRBV28 and TRBJ2-7, with D hard to call. Germline assignment: CDR1 MDHEN and CDR2 SYDVKM. Trimming pared 3 bases from V and 5 bases from J, leaving 2 bases between. The CDR3 covers 10 residues. This CDR3 reads CASSFDEQYF. In DNA form, the CDR3 reads TGTGCCAGCAGTTTTGACGAGCAGTACTTC. Full variable domain (outside the CDR3, taken from reference TRBV28 and TRBJ2-7): DVKVTQSSRYLVKRTGEKVFLECVQDMDHENMFWYRQDPGLGLRLIYFSYDVKMKEKGDIPEGYSVSREKKERFSLILESASTNQTSMYLCASSFDEQYFGPGTRLTVT.

This chain connects TRBV4-3 to TRBJ2-7, with 10 bases matching TRBD1. CDR1 and CDR2 from the germline V gene are LGHNA and YSLEER. The junction had 5 bases not matched to a gene; V was cut back by 3 bases and J by 0 bases. This CDR3 has 16 amino acids. In DNA form, the CDR3 reads TGCGCCAGCAGCCAGGAGACAGGGGGCCTCTCCTACGAGCAGTACTTC. This gives the protein CASSQETGGLSYEQYF.

This clone was seen just once. V gene TRBV5-4 combines with J gene TRBJ2-1; 11 bases map to TRBD1. The CDR3 has 14 amino acids. V was pared by 4 bases and J by 9 bases, with 6 bases of the junction left unmatched. Germline V CDR1 and CDR2: SGHNT, YYREEE (reference sequence). CDR3 sequence: CASSPGQGAGEQFF. The CDR3 DNA sequence: TGTGCCAGCAGCCCAGGACAGGGGGCTGGTGAGCAGTTCTTC. Using reference TRBV5-4 and TRBJ2-1 for the parts outside the CDR3, the full variable domain is ETGVTQSPTHLIKTRGQQVTLRCSSQSGHNTVSWYQQALGQGPQFIFQYYREEENGRGNFPPRFSGLQFPNYSSELNVNALELDDSALYLCASSPGQGAGEQFFGPGTRLTVL.

V and J are TRBV10-3 and TRBJ1-1, with D possibly being TRBD1 (5 bases). The CDR3 has 13 residues. V was cut by 5 bases and J by 4 bases, with 11 bases left in between. Germline V gene data show CDR1 as ENHRY and CDR2 as SYGVKD. The CDR3 sequence: CAISPEQGTEAFF. The CDR3 region has the DNA TGTGCCATCAGTCCCGAGCAGGGCACTGAAGCTTTCTTT.

This clone appeared a single time. The rearrangement joins TRBV27 to TRBJ1-5, with TRBD1 identical over 7 bases. In germline, CDR1 is MNHEY, CDR2 SMNVEV (reference sequence). The V segment lost 6 bases and the J segment 5 bases; nucleotides outside the gene matches: 7. The CDR3 has 14 amino acids. The DNA for the CDR3 is TGTGCCAGCAGAGACAGGGCCGCGGATCAGCCCCAGCATTTT. Translating gives CASRDRAADQPQHF.

In regard to this clone: Other DNA sequences in the same sample also yield this CDR3. V usage is TRBV7-2 and J usage is TRBJ2-5; D is unclear. V gave up 0 bases and J gave up 5 bases, with 10 bases separating them. Germline values: CDR1 SGHTA, CDR2 FQGNSA. There are 14 residues in the CDR3. This CDR3 reads CASSLASGRETQYF. In nucleotides, the CDR3 is TGTGCCAGCAGCTTAGCCAGTGGTCGGGAGACCCAGTACTTC.

This clone was picked up a small number of times. J is TRBJ2-7 and V is TRBV28; no reliable D call. The CDR3 spans 14 residues. Germline CDR1 reads MDHEN; CDR2 reads SYDVKM. V was clipped by 6 bases and J by 5 bases, with 17 bases between them. The CDR3 DNA reads as TGTGCCAGCAGCCCCCCGAGCAGATCTCACGAGCAGTACTTC. Its protein product is CASSPPSRSHEQYF. Variable domain in full (rest from reference TRBV28 and TRBJ2-7): DVKVTQSSRYLVKRTGEKVFLECVQDMDHENMFWYRQDPGLGLRLIYFSYDVKMKEKGDIPEGYSVSREKKERFSLILESASTNQTSMYLCASSPPSRSHEQYFGPGTRLTVT.

The J gene is TRBJ1-2, the V gene TRBV7-2; 12 positions agree with TRBD1. Per the germline V gene, CDR1 is SGHTA and CDR2 is FQGNSA. The J segment lost 5 bases and the V segment lost 1 base, leaving 8 bases of the junction unmatched. This CDR3 has 17 amino acids. CDR3 protein: CASSLERDRGLYYGYTF. In DNA, the CDR3 is TGTGCCAGCAGCTTAGAGAGGGACAGGGGGCTTTATTATGGCTACACCTTC.

The chain is built from TRBV11-3 and TRBJ2-1; 9 bases are shared with TRBD2. This CDR3 has 16 amino acids. J was trimmed by 0 bases and V by 0 bases; bases with no gene match: 0. Germline V lookup: CDR1 SGHNT, CDR2 YENEEA. CDR3 amino acids: CASSLDSGGSYNEQFF. CDR3 coding DNA: TGTGCCAGCAGCTTAGATAGCGGGGGCTCCTACAATGAGCAGTTCTTC.

The chain couples TRBV7-2 to TRBJ2-1, with D maybe TRBD2 (6 bases). V was pared by 5 bases and J by 11 bases, with 19 bases between. This CDR3 has 14 residues. Per germline, CDR1 SGHTA and CDR2 FQGNSA. The CDR3 DNA reads TGTGCCAGCAGCCCATACGGGAACGGGAGAAAGCAGTTCTTC. Protein product: CASSPYGNGRKQFF.

This chain connects TRBV29-1 to TRBJ1-3; 8 bases fit TRBD1. There are 13 residues in the CDR3. Germline V gene data show CDR1 as SQVTM and CDR2 as ANQGSEA. V was pared by 7 bases and J by 4 bases, with 6 bases of the junction left unmatched. The CDR3 DNA follows: TGCAGCGCCTGGACAGGGAAAGGAAACACCATATATTTT. It codes for CSAWTGKGNTIYF.